A selection of T cell receptor beta chains follows, all from one sample in a study of STAT3 mutations in large granular lymphocyte leukemia. This table comes from immunoSEQ multiplex PCR, and its TCRdb copy is limited to in-frame clones, with some not included. Of about 42,000 clones in the sample, 80% to 85% were seen once. The material sequenced was PBMCs. The origin of the receptors is a human donor with T large granular lymphocyte leukemia. Some clones in this sample may be carry-over from other donors' samples. Both conserved end residues are trimmed from each CDR3. A D gene is named only where the DNA matches it firmly. The listing skips clone size in some rows; elsewhere it reads once, few, many or a size class.

d_call j_call clone_size v_call cdr3_length cdr3_aa
TRBD2 TRBJ2-2 NA TRBV5-1 13 ASRGLAGNTGELF
TRBD1 TRBJ1-5 NA TRBV5-5 13 ASSPGQGSNQPQH
NA TRBJ2-6 NA TRBV4-2 16 ASSFILGLLSGANVLT
TRBD1 TRBJ1-4 once TRBV19 13 ASTSRDRANEKLF
NA TRBJ1-1 NA TRBV19 13 ASSPFREMNTEAF
TRBD1 TRBJ1-5 few TRBV2 12 ASIRDRGNQPQH
NA TRBJ2-7 once TRBV5-1 10 ASSLDRYEQY
NA TRBJ1-3 NA TRBV30 13 AWSVGGFPGNTIY
NA TRBJ2-7 NA TRBV9 10 ASSPGPYEQY
NA TRBJ1-4 NA TRBV4-1 14 ASSQRTAATNEKLF
TRBD1 TRBJ2-7 once TRBV6-6 11 ASSPGTGYEQY
TRBD1 TRBJ1-6 NA TRBV15 13 ATRDQTGGFSPLH
NA TRBJ2-2 NA TRBV6-4 10 ASRLNAGELF
NA TRBJ2-7 once TRBV5-1 12 ASSGTTAPYEQY
NA TRBJ2-5 NA TRBV29-1 9 SVGGAETQY
NA TRBJ1-1 NA TRBV29-1 12 SVEKGSRDTEAF
NA TRBJ2-1 NA TRBV28 10 ASRAVNNEQF
NA TRBJ2-7 NA TRBV5-4 11 ASSLSGAYEQY
TRBD2 TRBJ2-2 NA TRBV7-9 14 ASSQRGLAGAGELF
NA TRBJ1-4 once TRBV10-3 14 AISAQGGTTNEKLF
NA TRBJ1-5 NA TRBV6-1 13 ASSETVQSNQPQH
TRBD1 TRBJ2-1 NA TRBV14 16 ASSLRDRATSSYNEQF
NA TRBJ1-3 NA TRBV5-1 13 ASSLEGNPGNTIY
NA TRBJ2-5 NA TRBV14 12 ASSLREPPEPQY
NA TRBJ1-1 once TRBV5-1 14 ASSLVLPGAWTEAF
NA TRBJ2-1 NA TRBV28 9 ASSYRVEQF